This T cell receptor beta chain is drawn from a study of patients and donors after allogeneic stem cell transplantation. TCRdb called the RT-PCR reads again in MiXCR, with one record for every CDR3 protein. The table lists about 70,000 distinct CDR3 sequences, about 30% of them singletons, with about a quarter in the top ten. This clonotype was seen only a few times. The J segment lost 7 bases and the V segment lost 4 bases, leaving 8 bases of the junction unmatched. This CDR3 has 15 amino acids. Germline-derived CDR1 and CDR2 are LGHNT and FRNRAP. Sequenced material: blood, either unsorted or a sorted T cell fraction (not recorded which). V gene TRBV12-5 combines with J gene TRBJ2-7, with 12 bases identical to TRBD1. The source of this sequence is a human donor who was either an allogeneic HSCT recipient or a stem cell or donor lymphocyte infusion donor (not recorded which). It is not recorded whose cells these are; they may come from a transplant donor. CDR3: CASGSRGQGASEQYF. The CDR3 DNA follows: TGTGCTAGTGGTTCTCGGGGACAGGGGGCTAGTGAGCAGTACTTC. Filled out from reference TRBV12-5 and TRBJ2-7, the complete variable domain reads DARVTQTPRHKVTEMGQEVTMRCQPILGHNTVFWYRQTMMQGLELLAYFRNRAPLDDSGMPKDRFSAEMPDATLATLKIQPSEPRDSAVYFCASGSRGQGASEQYFGPGTRLTVT.